The next 7 T cell receptor beta chains were all read from a single sample in a study of response to subunit inactivated influenza vaccine. TCRdb independently ran MiXCR on the RT-PCR reads; one entry per CDR3 protein. The sample includes a few hundred thousand distinct CDR3 sequences, about a fifth of them seen just once. The material was PBMCs from blood, obtained less than 22 months after vaccination. The receptors derive from a man aged 50-75 years who received an inactivated influenza vaccine.

This chain uses TRBV7-2 with TRBJ1-1, with D hard to call. Trimming took off 2 bases at V and 5 bases at J, with 6 bases between the two ends. The CDR3 totals 12 residues. CDR1 and CDR2 from the germline V gene are SGHTA and FQGNSA. CDR3 in DNA: TGTGCCAGCAGCTTACTCGAAACTGAAGCTTTCTTT. It codes for CASSLLETEAFF. Looking up the rest from reference TRBV7-2 and TRBJ1-1 gives the full variable domain: GAGVSQSPSNKVTEKGKDVELRCDPISGHTALYWYRQSLGQGLEFLIYFQGNSAPDKSGLPSDRFSAERTGGSVSTLTIQRTQQEDSAVYLCASSLLETEAFFGQGTRLTVV.

The rearrangement uses TRBV9 and TRBJ2-1; D is possibly TRBD2 (5 bases). Germline CDR1 is SGDLS and CDR2 is YYNGEE. The CDR3 contains 15 residues. V gave up 0 bases and J gave up 3 bases, with 10 bases separating them. CDR3 DNA: TGTGCCAGCAGCGTAGTGGTGGGAGACTACAATGAGCAGTTCTTC. Translating it yields CASSVVVGDYNEQFF.

The chain couples TRBV25-1 to TRBJ1-2, with 7 nucleotides matching TRBD1. The CDR3 is 15 amino acids. Germline V CDR1 and CDR2: MGHDK, SYGVNS. The trim removed 3 bases at V and 3 bases at J, leaving 7 bases unmatched. This chain's CDR3 is CASSDDQGGYYGYTF. In DNA form, the CDR3 reads TGTGCCAGCAGTGACGATCAGGGGGGTTACTATGGCTACACCTTC.

The rearrangement uses TRBV2 and TRBJ2-1; 9 nucleotides agree with TRBD1. CDR1 SNHLY and CDR2 FYNNEI come from the germline V gene. The CDR3 is made up of 15 amino acids. The V and J ends lost 3 bases and 8 bases, in that order; junction bases with no gene match: 8. The CDR3 spells CASSDGQGNIYEQFF. Written as DNA, the CDR3 is TGTGCCAGCAGTGATGGACAGGGGAACATCTATGAGCAGTTCTTC. The full variable domain, completed using reference TRBV2 and TRBJ2-1, is EPEVTQTPSHQVTQMGQEVILRCVPISNHLYFYWYRQILGQKVEFLVSFYNNEISEKSEIFDDQFSVERPDGSNFTLKIRSTKLEDSAMYFCASSDGQGNIYEQFFGPGTRLTVL.

This clonotype was seen more than once but under ten times. The chain carries TRBV7-2 and TRBJ2-1; D not resolved. V gave up 2 bases and J gave up 8 bases, with 4 bases separating them. The CDR3 is 11 residues long. Germline CDR1 SGHTA, CDR2 FQGNSA. The CDR3 is CASSLSDEQFF. CDR3 in DNA: TGTGCCAGCAGCTTATCGGATGAGCAGTTCTTC. Supplemented by reference TRBV7-2 and TRBJ2-1, the full variable domain reads GAGVSQSPSNKVTEKGKDVELRCDPISGHTALYWYRQSLGQGLEFLIYFQGNSAPDKSGLPSDRFSAERTGGSVSTLTIQRTQQEDSAVYLCASSLSDEQFFGPGTRLTVL.

V and J are TRBV12-3 or TRBV12-4 and TRBJ2-1; possible D gene TRBD2, 5 bases. V was trimmed by 5 bases and J by 3 bases, leaving 14 bases between them. CDR3 length: 15 residues. CDR3 bases: TGTGCCAGCAGTCTCCAGAGCGGTTTCTACAATGAGCAGTTCTTC. This sequence encodes CASSLQSGFYNEQFF.

This clonotype was detected many times. The rearrangement links TRBV5-1 to TRBJ1-1; D uncertain. The CDR3 totals 17 residues. CDR1 and CDR2 from the germline V gene are SGHRS and YFSETQ. Between the trimmed V and J ends, which lost 1 base and 0 bases, there was a span of 16 bases. CDR3 DNA: TGCGCCAGCAGCTTGTCCCGGGTAGGTGCCATGAACACTGAAGCTTTCTTT. Amino acids: CASSLSRVGAMNTEAFF. The full variable domain, completed using reference TRBV5-1 and TRBJ1-1, is KAGVTQTPRYLIKTRGQQVTLSCSPISGHRSVSWYQQTPGQGLQFLFEYFSETQRNKGNFPGRFSGRQFSNSRSEMNVSTLELGDSALYLCASSLSRVGAMNTEAFFGQGTRLTVV.